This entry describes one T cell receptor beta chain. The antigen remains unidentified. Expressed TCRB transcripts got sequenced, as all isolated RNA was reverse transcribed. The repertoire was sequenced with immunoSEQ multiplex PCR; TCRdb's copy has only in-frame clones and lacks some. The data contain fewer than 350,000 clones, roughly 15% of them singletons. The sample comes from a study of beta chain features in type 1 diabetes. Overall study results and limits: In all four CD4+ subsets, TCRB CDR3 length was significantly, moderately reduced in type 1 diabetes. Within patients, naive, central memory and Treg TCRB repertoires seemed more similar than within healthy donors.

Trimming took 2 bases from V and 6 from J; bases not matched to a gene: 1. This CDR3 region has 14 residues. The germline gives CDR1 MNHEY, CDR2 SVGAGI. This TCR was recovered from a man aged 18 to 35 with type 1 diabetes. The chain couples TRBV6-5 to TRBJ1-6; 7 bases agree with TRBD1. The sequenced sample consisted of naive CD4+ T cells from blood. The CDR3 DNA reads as TGTGCCAGCAGTTACCCAGGGGGTAATTCACCCCTCCACTTT. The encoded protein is CASSYPGGNSPLHF.